This T cell receptor (beta chain) was profiled in a study of identical twins. Study-level points and caveats: Because invariant MAIT and iNKT cells could be present, zero-insertion analyses could be partly confounded. Instead of following the same donors, the conclusions were based on cross-sectional statistical analysis.

V was clipped by 6 bases and J by 3 bases; unmatched bases: 11. Germline CDR1 is DFQATT and CDR2 is SNEGSKA (reference sequence). The CDR3 is 15 amino acids. As to this clonotype: Its antigen is not known.

TCRdb ran MiXCR on the 5' RACE reads and lists one entry per CDR3 protein. The sample yields about 210,000 distinct CDR3 sequences, around 9.6% seen once. The origin of this receptor is a young woman in good health. This chain links TRBV20-1 with TRBJ2-7; 10 nucleotides align to TRBD2. Material: memory (CD45RO+) T cells sorted from blood. This CDR3 is CSAPRILAGVYEQYF. CDR3 bases: TGCAGTGCCCCAAGGATTCTAGCGGGAGTCTACGAGCAGTACTTC.